A selection of T cell receptor beta chains follows, all from one sample in a study of post-analysis software for immune sequencing data. A single record per CDR3 protein comes from TCRdb applying MiXCR to the PCR reads. The table shows hundreds of thousands of distinct CDR3 sequences, with approximately 30% occurring only once. The sample taken for sequencing was blood. These receptors originate from a girl aged 10-17 years with multiple sclerosis. CDR3s include the opening cysteine and the closing phenylalanine or tryptophan. D genes are given only for firm matches. Clone size is shown for a subset of rows, as once, few, many or a class of expanded clone.

TRBJ2-1 | - | TRBV3-1 | TRBD2 | CASSRGQRERNEQFF | TGTGCCAGCAGCCGAGGACAGCGGGAGCGGAATGAGCAGTTCTTC
TRBJ2-7 | - | TRBV7-2 | - | CASSLGGTSDEQYF | TGTGCCAGCAGCTTAGGGGGGACAAGTGATGAGCAGTACTTC
TRBJ2-5 | many | TRBV6-6 | - | CASNPGQRQETQYF | TGTGCCAGCAATCCCGGACAGCGCCAAGAGACCCAGTACTTC
TRBJ2-2 | - | TRBV7-8 | TRBD1 | CASSPRRGQGEIANTGELFF | TGTGCCAGTAGCCCGAGGCGCGGACAGGGAGAAATTGCAAACACCGGGGAGCTGTTTTTT
TRBJ1-2 | - | TRBV20-1 | - | CSARDEQIIYGYTF | TGCAGTGCTAGAGATGAACAGATAATCTATGGCTACACCTTC
TRBJ1-2 | few | TRBV12-3/TRBV12-4 | TRBD1 | CASSLTGGNGYTF | TGTGCCAGCAGTCTTACAGGGGGCAACGGCTACACCTTC
TRBJ2-7 | few | TRBV27 | - | CASSLSGTLYEQYF | TGTGCCAGCAGTTTATCGGGGACACTCTACGAGCAGTACTTC
TRBJ2-1 | few | TRBV4-1 | TRBD1 | CASSQEVGQGWRNEQFF | TGCGCCAGCAGCCAAGAGGTAGGACAGGGTTGGAGGAATGAGCAGTTCTTC
TRBJ2-5 | many | TRBV20-1 | - | CSARPEETQYF | TGCAGTGCTAGACCCGAAGAGACCCAGTACTTC
TRBJ1-1 | - | TRBV4-3 | - | CASSQDSTGAFEAFF | TGCGCCAGCAGCCAAGACTCCACGGGGGCGTTTGAAGCTTTCTTT
TRBJ1-1 | - | TRBV11-2 | - | CASSPRSRGTLGAFF | TGTGCCAGCAGCCCGAGATCTAGGGGGACTTTAGGAGCTTTCTTT
TRBJ1-4 | - | TRBV10-3 | TRBD1 | CAISESTPGQKNEKLFF | TGTGCCATCAGTGAGTCTACCCCGGGACAGAAAAATGAAAAACTGTTTTTT
TRBJ2-5 | - | TRBV10-3 | TRBD1 | CAISDYQTGVETQYF | TGTGCCATCAGTGACTACCAAACAGGGGTAGAGACCCAGTACTTC
TRBJ2-5 | - | TRBV14 | - | CASSLTVGEQYF | TGTGCCAGCAGTCTGACAGTCGGGGAGCAGTACTTC
TRBJ2-3 | few | TRBV9 | TRBD2 | CASETSGNTDTQYF | TGTGCCAGCGAAACTAGCGGGAACACAGATACGCAGTATTTT
TRBJ2-7 | few | TRBV10-3 | - | CAISTGPIGYEQYF | TGTGCCATCAGCACAGGGCCCATAGGCTACGAGCAGTACTTC
TRBJ1-5 | few | TRBV2 | TRBD1 | CASSEPRFSDRAYQPQHF | TGTGCCAGCAGTGAGCCCCGCTTCTCGGACAGGGCGTATCAGCCCCAGCATTTT
TRBJ2-6 | - | TRBV7-2 | - | CASLRDMGSGANVLTF | TGTGCCAGCCTCCGGGACATGGGCTCTGGGGCCAACGTCCTGACTTTC
TRBJ2-7 | - | TRBV15 | - | CATSSIGREYEQYF | TGTGCCACCAGCTCCATCGGGCGCGAATACGAGCAGTACTTC
TRBJ2-7 | few | TRBV7-2 | - | CASSLNRWEQYF | TGTGCCAGCAGCTTAAACAGGTGGGAGCAGTACTTC
TRBJ2-1 | - | TRBV4-1 | - | CASSRRTVGYNEQFF | TGCGCCAGCAGCAGACGGACAGTGGGCTACAATGAGCAGTTCTTC
TRBJ2-4 | few | TRBV27 | TRBD2 | CASRGLAGGLEVNIQYF | TGTGCCAGCAGGGGACTAGCGGGAGGATTGGAGGTGAACATTCAGTACTTC
TRBJ1-4 | few | TRBV5-5 | - | CASRFGSGNEKLFF | TGTGCCAGCAGGTTCGGGTCAGGAAATGAAAAACTGTTTTTT
TRBJ2-1 | many | TRBV3-1 | TRBD2 | CASSQAGGGAVHEQFF | TGTGCCAGCAGCCAAGCGGGCGGGGGGGCCGTCCATGAGCAGTTCTTC
TRBJ1-1 | - | TRBV6-6 | - | CASSPRDMGMNTEAFF | TGTGCCAGCAGCCCCCGGGACATGGGAATGAACACTGAAGCTTTCTTT
TRBJ2-4 | few | TRBV29-1 | TRBD2 | CSVEGTSGRRERYF | TGCAGCGTTGAAGGGACTAGCGGGAGGCGCGAGCGGTACTTC
TRBJ1-1 | - | TRBV29-1 | TRBD1 | CSVEQGARNTEAFF | TGCAGCGTTGAGCAGGGGGCGCGGAACACTGAAGCTTTCTTT
TRBJ2-2 | - | TRBV9 | - | CASSVGVGQGTGELFF | TGTGCCAGCAGCGTAGGTGTGGGGCAGGGCACCGGGGAGCTGTTTTTT
TRBJ1-2 | few | TRBV28 | - | CASSRITTRGYTF | TGTGCCAGCAGTCGGATCACTACGAGGGGCTACACCTTC